Listed below are T cell receptor beta chains from one sample, sequenced in a study of identical twins. TCRdb ran MiXCR on the 5' RACE reads and lists one entry per CDR3 protein. The table has approximately 670,000 distinct CDR3 sequences, roughly 6% seen once. The material sequenced was naive T cells sorted from blood. These receptors were collected from a man younger than 30 in good health. The CDR3 runs from the conserved cysteine through the conserved F or W. A D gene is named only where the DNA matches it firmly. Clone sizes are given selectively: once, few, many, or a class where the clone is expanded.

j_gene	v_gene	d_gene	abundance	CDR3aa	CDR3nt
TRBJ2-1	TRBV4-1	NA	many	CASSQTQADNEQFF	TGCGCCAGCAGCCAAACACAGGCAGACAATGAGCAGTTCTTC
TRBJ1-4	TRBV12-3/TRBV12-4	NA	many	CASSLGQSPNEKLFF	TGTGCCAGCAGTTTAGGACAGTCTCCTAATGAAAAACTGTTTTTT
TRBJ2-1	TRBV7-7	NA	many	CASSLGLVKQFF	TGTGCCAGCAGCTTAGGTCTTGTGAAGCAGTTCTTC
TRBJ2-3	TRBV4-3	TRBD2	many	CASSQVHREGDTQYF	TGCGCCAGCAGCCAAGTGCATCGGGAGGGGGATACGCAGTATTTT
TRBJ1-1	TRBV6-2/TRBV6-3	NA	many	CASSYTDKNTEAFF	TGTGCCAGCAGTTACACCGACAAGAACACTGAAGCTTTCTTT
TRBJ2-1	TRBV5-1	TRBD2	many	CASTLGAGGSYNEQFF	TGCGCCAGCACCCTCGGAGCGGGAGGTTCCTACAATGAGCAGTTCTTC
TRBJ2-5	TRBV7-2	NA	few	CASSLLRDYQETQYF	TGTGCCAGCAGCCTCCTCCGGGACTACCAAGAGACCCAGTACTTC
TRBJ2-1	TRBV6-1	NA	NA	CASSEVVYIEQFF	TGTGCCAGCAGTGAAGTAGTCTACATCGAGCAGTTCTTC
TRBJ2-3	TRBV19	TRBD2	NA	CASTKLAGGRDTQYF	TGTGCCAGTACAAAACTAGCGGGAGGGCGAGATACGCAGTATTTT
TRBJ2-1	TRBV13	TRBD2	NA	CASSGGLAHSSYNEQFF	TGTGCCAGCAGCGGGGGACTAGCGCACAGCTCCTACAATGAGCAGTTCTTC
TRBJ2-3	TRBV2	NA	many	CASMGGRTDTQYF	TGTGCCAGCATGGGGGGACGCACAGATACGCAGTATTTT
TRBJ2-1	TRBV12-3/TRBV12-4	NA	NA	CASREYNEQFF	TGTGCCAGCAGGGAGTACAATGAGCAGTTCTTC
TRBJ2-5	TRBV25-1	NA	many	CASSAGSSRARETQYF	TGTGCCAGCAGTGCCGGGTCGTCTCGGGCGAGGGAGACCCAGTACTTC
TRBJ2-5	TRBV7-6	TRBD2	NA	CASSSVPGLTETQYF	TGTGCCAGCAGCTCGGTCCCGGGACTAACGGAGACCCAGTACTTC
TRBJ2-2	TRBV28	TRBD2	NA	CASRRYSGSANTGELFF	TGTGCCAGCAGGCGATATAGCGGGAGCGCGAACACCGGGGAGCTGTTTTTT